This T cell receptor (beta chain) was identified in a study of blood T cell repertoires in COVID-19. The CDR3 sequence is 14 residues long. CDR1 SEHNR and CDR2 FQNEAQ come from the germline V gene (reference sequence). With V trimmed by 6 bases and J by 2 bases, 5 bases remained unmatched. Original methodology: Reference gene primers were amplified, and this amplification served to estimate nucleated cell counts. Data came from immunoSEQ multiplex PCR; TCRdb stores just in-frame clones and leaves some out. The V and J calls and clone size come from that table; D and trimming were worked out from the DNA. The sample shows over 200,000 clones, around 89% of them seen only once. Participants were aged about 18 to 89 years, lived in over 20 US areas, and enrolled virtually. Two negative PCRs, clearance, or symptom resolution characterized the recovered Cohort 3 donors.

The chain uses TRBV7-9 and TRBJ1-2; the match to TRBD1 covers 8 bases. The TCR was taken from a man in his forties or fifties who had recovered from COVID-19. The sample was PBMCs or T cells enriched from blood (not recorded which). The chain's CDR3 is CASRRQGTNYGYTF. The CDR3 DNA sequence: TGTGCCAGCAGGCGACAGGGGACCAACTATGGCTACACCTTC.